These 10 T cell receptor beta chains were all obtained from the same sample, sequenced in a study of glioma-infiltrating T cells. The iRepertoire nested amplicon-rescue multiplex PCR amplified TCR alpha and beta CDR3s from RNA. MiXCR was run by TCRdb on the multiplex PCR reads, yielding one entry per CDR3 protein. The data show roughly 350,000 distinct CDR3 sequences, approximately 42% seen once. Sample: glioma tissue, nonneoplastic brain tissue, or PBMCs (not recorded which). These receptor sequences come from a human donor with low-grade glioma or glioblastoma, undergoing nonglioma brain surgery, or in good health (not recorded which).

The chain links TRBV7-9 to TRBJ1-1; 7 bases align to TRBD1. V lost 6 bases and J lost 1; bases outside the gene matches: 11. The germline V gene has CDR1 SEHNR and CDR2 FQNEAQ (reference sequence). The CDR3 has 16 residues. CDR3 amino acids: CASSLTRQGWNTEAFF. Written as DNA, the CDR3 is TGTGCCAGCAGTCTAACTCGACAGGGCTGGAACACTGAAGCTTTCTTT. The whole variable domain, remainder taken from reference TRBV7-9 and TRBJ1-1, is DTGVSQNPRHKITKRGQNVTFRCDPISEHNRLYWYRQTLGQGPEFLTYFQNEAQLEKSRLLSDRFSAERPKGSFSTLEIQRTEQGDSAMYLCASSLTRQGWNTEAFFGQGTRLTVV.

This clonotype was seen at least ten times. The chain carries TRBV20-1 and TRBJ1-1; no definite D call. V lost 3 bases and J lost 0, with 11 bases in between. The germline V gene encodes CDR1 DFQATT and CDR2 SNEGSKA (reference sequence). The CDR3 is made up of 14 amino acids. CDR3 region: CSARPNLVNTEAFF. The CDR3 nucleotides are TGCAGTGCTAGGCCCAACCTAGTGAACACTGAAGCTTTCTTT.

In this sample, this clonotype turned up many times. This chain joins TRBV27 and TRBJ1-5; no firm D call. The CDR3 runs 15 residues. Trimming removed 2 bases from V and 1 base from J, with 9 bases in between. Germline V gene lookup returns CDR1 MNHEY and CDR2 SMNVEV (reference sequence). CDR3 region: CASSLRASSNQPQHF. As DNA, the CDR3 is TGTGCCAGCAGTTTAAGGGCATCCAGCAATCAGCCCCAGCATTTT.

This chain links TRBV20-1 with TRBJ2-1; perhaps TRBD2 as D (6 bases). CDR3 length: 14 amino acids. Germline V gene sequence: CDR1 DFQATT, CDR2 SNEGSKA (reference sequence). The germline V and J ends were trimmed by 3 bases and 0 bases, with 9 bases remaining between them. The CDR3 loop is CSASYGSSYNEQFF. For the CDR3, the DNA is TGCAGTGCTAGCTACGGGAGCTCCTACAATGAGCAGTTCTTC.

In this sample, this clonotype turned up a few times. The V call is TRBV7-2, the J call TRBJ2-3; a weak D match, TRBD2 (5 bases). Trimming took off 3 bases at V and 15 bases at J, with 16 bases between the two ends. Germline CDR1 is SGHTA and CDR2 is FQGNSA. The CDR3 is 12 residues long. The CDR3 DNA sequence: TGTGCCAGCAGCTTGGGCGGGTGGGCCAGTTATTTT. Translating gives CASSLGGWASYF.

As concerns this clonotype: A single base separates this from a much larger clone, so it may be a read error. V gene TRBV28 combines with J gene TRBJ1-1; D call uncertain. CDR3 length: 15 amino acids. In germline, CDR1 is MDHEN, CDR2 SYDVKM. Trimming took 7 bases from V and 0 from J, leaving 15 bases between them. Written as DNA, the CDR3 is TGTGCCAGCACCCCCTCGAGAGGACTGAACACTGAAGCTTTCTTT. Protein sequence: CASTPSRGLNTEAFF.

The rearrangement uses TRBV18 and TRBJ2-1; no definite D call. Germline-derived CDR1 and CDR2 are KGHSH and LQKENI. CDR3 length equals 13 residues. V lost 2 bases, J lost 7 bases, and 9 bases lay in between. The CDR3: CASSPTTSNEQFF. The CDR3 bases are TGTGCCAGCTCACCAACCACGTCTAATGAGCAGTTCTTC.

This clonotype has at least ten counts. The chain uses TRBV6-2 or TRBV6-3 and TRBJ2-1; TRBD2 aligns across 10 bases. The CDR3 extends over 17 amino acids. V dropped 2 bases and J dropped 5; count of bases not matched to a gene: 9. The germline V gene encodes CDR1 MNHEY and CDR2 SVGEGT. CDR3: CASSYLASGRFHNEQFF. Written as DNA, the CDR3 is TGTGCCAGCAGTTACCTGGCTAGCGGGAGATTCCACAATGAGCAGTTCTTC.

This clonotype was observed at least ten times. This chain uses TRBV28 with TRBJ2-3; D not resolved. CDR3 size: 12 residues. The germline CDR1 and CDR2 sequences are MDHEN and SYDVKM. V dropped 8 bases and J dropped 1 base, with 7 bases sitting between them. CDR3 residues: CASPARTDTQYF. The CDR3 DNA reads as TGTGCCAGCCCCGCCCGCACAGATACGCAGTATTTT.

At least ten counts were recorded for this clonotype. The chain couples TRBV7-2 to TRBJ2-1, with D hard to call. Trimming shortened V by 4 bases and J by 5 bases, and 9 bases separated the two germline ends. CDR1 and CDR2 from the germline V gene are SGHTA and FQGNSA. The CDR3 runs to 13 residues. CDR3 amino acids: CASSSNRHNEQFF. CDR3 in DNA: TGTGCCAGCAGCTCTAACAGACACAATGAGCAGTTCTTC.